Presented here are 19 T cell receptor beta chains from one specimen sequenced in a study of blood T cell repertoires in COVID-19 (TCRdb year 2020). To prepare the library, the immunoSEQ multiplex PCR assay was applied. TCRdb obtained this table from immuneACCESS and retained in-frame rearrangements with V and J assigned. These tables miss some clones; where compared with another copy, unresolved V genes account for less than half of the shortfall, and the remainder is unexplained. The sample data list 150,000 to 200,000 clones, and roughly 84% of these were observed just once. Around 1.2% of the sample rests with the top ten. Sample: PBMCs or T cells enriched from blood (not recorded which). These receptors were taken from a human donor with acute COVID-19. The donor label of this sample is uncertain.

The rearrangement uses TRBV19 and TRBJ1-2, with D perhaps matching TRBD1 (5 bases). The CDR3 loop spans 14 amino acids. Germline V gives CDR1 LNHDA, CDR2 SQIVND (reference sequence). Trimming pared 3 bases from V and 5 bases from J, leaving 13 bases between. The CDR3 region has the DNA TGTGCCAGTAGTATGGAGCTCGGGGGGTATGGCTACACCTTC. Its protein is CASSMELGGYGYTF.

The genes are TRBV10-3 and TRBJ1-6; D remains unclear. Germline values: CDR1 ENHRY, CDR2 SYGVKD. Trimming shortened V by 4 bases and J by 8 bases, and 9 bases separated the two germline ends. The CDR3 totals 13 residues. CDR3 nucleotide sequence: TGTGCCATCAGTGGGGCAGCCGATTCACCCCTCCACTTT. Translation: CAISGAADSPLHF.

The chain combines TRBV5-6 with TRBJ1-5, with 8 bases identical to TRBD1. The germline CDR1 and CDR2 sequences are SGHDT and YYEEEE. Trimming removed 4 bases from V and 10 bases from J; junction bases left unmatched: 7. This CDR3 spans 13 amino acids. CDR3 bases: TGTGCCAGCAGCCGGGACAGGCCGGGTCCCCAGCATTTT. It specifies CASSRDRPGPQHF.

The chain links TRBV13 to TRBJ2-3, with D uncertain. V shed 5 bases and J shed 2 bases, with 26 bases lying between them. CDR1 is PRHDT and CDR2 is FYEKMQ in the germline V gene (reference sequence). CDR3 length equals 19 residues. The CDR3 DNA follows: TGTGCCAGCAGCCCCTGGAAGTTTCCGGGTTCGTACAACACAGATACGCAGTATTTT. Translation gives CASSPWKFPGSYNTDTQYF.

This clone has just a few counts. The chain uses TRBV6-5 and TRBJ1-2; D may be TRBD1 (5 bases). Trimming pared 4 bases from V and 3 bases from J, leaving 12 bases between. Germline V gene lookup returns CDR1 MNHEY and CDR2 SVGAGI. The length of the CDR3 is 14 residues. The CDR3 DNA reads as TGTGCCAGCAGTTCCCCGACAGTTTACTATGGCTACACCTTC. It specifies CASSSPTVYYGYTF.

This rearrangement joins TRBV4-3 to TRBJ1-2, with TRBD1 matching over 8 bases. Germline assignment: CDR1 LGHNA and CDR2 YSLEER. V lost 0 bases to trimming and J lost 8 bases; unmatched junction nucleotides: 8. The CDR3 has 15 amino acids. CDR3: CASSQDLSGGRGYTF. For the CDR3, the DNA is TGCGCCAGCAGCCAAGATCTGTCAGGGGGCAGGGGCTACACCTTC.

The J gene is TRBJ2-3, the V gene TRBV20-1, with a tentative D call TRBD1 (6 bases). The CDR3 loop spans 11 amino acids. Germline assignment: CDR1 DFQATT and CDR2 SNEGSKA (reference sequence). V was pared by 0 bases and J by 14 bases, with 12 bases between. The CDR3 nucleotides are TGCAGTGCTAGAGACTACCTGGGGGCGTATTTT. Amino acids: CSARDYLGAYF.

The chain employs TRBV6-5 and TRBJ2-7, with D maybe TRBD2 (5 bases). CDR1 and CDR2 from the germline V gene are MNHEY and SVGAGI. V lost 2 bases and J 0 bases, leaving 11 bases between the germline ends. This CDR3 is built from 15 residues. CDR3 nucleotides: TGTGCCAGCAGTTACGCACGTGGGAGCTCCTACGAGCAGTACTTC. Translating gives CASSYARGSSYEQYF.

This rearrangement joins TRBV7-9 to TRBJ2-7; D is perhaps TRBD2 (5 bases). The CDR3 sequence is 11 residues long. V lost 5 bases to trimming and J lost 6 bases, with 8 bases between them. Germline CDR1 and CDR2: SEHNR and FQNEAQ (reference sequence). This chain's CDR3 is CASSQSGEQYF. The CDR3 coding sequence is TGTGCCAGCAGCCAAAGCGGCGAGCAGTACTTC.

The chain carries TRBV7-3 and TRBJ2-7, with a possible D match to TRBD2 (5 bases). The CDR3 consists of 13 residues. Germline loops: CDR1 SGHTA, CDR2 FQGTGA. V lost 3 bases and J 5 bases, leaving 11 bases between the germline ends. The CDR3 protein is CASSLALGDEQYF. The CDR3 coding sequence is TGTGCCAGCAGCTTGGCTCTCGGGGACGAGCAGTACTTC. Looking up the rest from reference TRBV7-3 and TRBJ2-7 gives the full variable domain: GAGVSQTPSNKVTEKGKYVELRCDPISGHTALYWYRQSLGQGPEFLIYFQGTGAADDSGLPNDRFFAVRPEGSVSTLKIQRTERGDSAVYLCASSLALGDEQYFGPGTRLTVT.

The chain employs TRBV19 and TRBJ1-2; TRBD1 matches 7 bases. Germline V gene lookup returns CDR1 LNHDA and CDR2 SQIVND (reference sequence). Unmatched junction bases numbered 7, after V lost 4 bases and J lost 8 bases. The CDR3 covers 13 residues. This CDR3 is CASSTGTVQGYTF. CDR3 DNA sequence: TGTGCCAGTAGTACCGGGACAGTCCAAGGCTACACCTTC.

The genes are TRBV7-9 and TRBJ1-5, with D uncertain. CDR1 and CDR2 (germline): SEHNR, FQNEAQ (reference sequence). The length of the CDR3 is 13 residues. Trimming removed 8 bases from V and 4 bases from J, with 12 bases in between. CDR3 nucleotide sequence: TGTGCCAGCTCGTCGGGTACTAATCAGCCCCAGCATTTT. Translation: CASSSGTNQPQHF.

Concerning this clone: The same CDR3 arises from other DNA sequences in this sample as well. For the CDR3, the DNA is TGTGCCAGTAGTATCGGCGGCAATGAGCAGTTCTTC. Amino acids: CASSIGGNEQFF. V is TRBV19 and J is TRBJ2-1; unclear D gene. V was pared by 3 bases and J by 6 bases, with 6 bases between. CDR3 length equals 12 residues. Germline CDR1 LNHDA, CDR2 SQIVND (reference sequence).

The chain carries TRBV30 and TRBJ2-2; perhaps TRBD1 as D (5 bases). Trimming removed 4 bases at V and 2 bases at J, with 11 bases between. Germline loops: CDR1 GTSNPN, CDR2 SVGIG (reference sequence). The CDR3 has 14 residues. The CDR3 spells CAWIRQLNTGELFF. In DNA, the CDR3 is TGTGCCTGGATTAGACAGCTAAACACCGGGGAGCTGTTTTTT.

V gene TRBV7-2 combines with J gene TRBJ1-6; 7 positions match TRBD1. Germline assignment: CDR1 SGHTA and CDR2 FQGNSA. The CDR3 covers 17 residues. The J segment lost 10 bases and the V segment lost 5 bases, leaving 17 bases of the junction unmatched. The CDR3 nucleotides are TGTGCCAGCAGCCCCCGAGGGCTACAGGGGACTAGGTCACCCCTCCACTTT. Protein product: CASSPRGLQGTRSPLHF.

In the case of this clone: This CDR3 is also generated by other DNA sequences in the sample. The J gene is TRBJ1-6, the V gene TRBV4-2; 9 bases match TRBD1. The CDR3 contains 15 residues. The V and J ends lost 4 bases and 10 bases, in that order; junction bases with no gene match: 8. Germline lookup yields CDR1 LGHNA and CDR2 YNFKEQ. In DNA, the CDR3 is TGTGCCAGCAGCCCCCGGGACAGGGAAGGGTCACCCCTCCACTTT. This codes for CASSPRDREGSPLHF.

The rearrangement joins TRBV6-5 to TRBJ2-7; D might be TRBD2 (5 bases). CDR1 MNHEY and CDR2 SVGAGI come from the germline V gene. The CDR3 has 14 amino acids. V was pared by 7 bases and J by 2 bases, with 15 bases between. CDR3 bases: TGTGCCAGCACCGCGGAGGAGAGCACCTACGAGCAGTACTTC. Translation: CASTAEESTYEQYF.

J is TRBJ2-7 and V is TRBV15, with D possibly being TRBD2 (5 bases). V lost 0 bases and J lost 7, with 13 bases in between. The CDR3 loop spans 14 amino acids. CDR1 and CDR2 from the germline V gene are LNHNV and YYDKDF (reference sequence). This CDR3 is CATSRDVHWREQYF. DNA of the CDR3: TGTGCCACCAGCAGAGATGTCCATTGGAGGGAGCAGTACTTC.

In its sample, this clone was seen a few times. The chain couples TRBV7-3 to TRBJ2-7, with TRBD2 matching 7 bases. CDR3 length: 13 amino acids. Germline CDR1 reads SGHTA; CDR2 reads FQGTGA. The V gene end was trimmed by 4 bases and the J gene end by 5 bases; junction bases not matched to a gene: 5. The CDR3: CASSSSGGDEQYF. The CDR3 DNA reads as TGTGCCAGCAGCTCGTCGGGGGGAGACGAGCAGTACTTC.